The 24 T cell receptor beta chains in this list originate from one sample, sequenced in a study of human thymus T cells. Method: immunoSEQ multiplex PCR; TCRdb's copy keeps in-frame clones and lacks some. The sample holds about 46,000 clones, roughly 94% seen once. Material for sequencing was blood. The receptors come from a girl under three years old with a congenital heart defect but otherwise immunologically healthy.

In regard to this clone: One end of the junction is discordant with germline, which a read error may explain. This chain joins TRBV5-6 and TRBJ2-3, with TRBD2 identical over 7 bases. Per germline, CDR1 SGHDT and CDR2 YYEEEE. This CDR3 contains 17 residues. The CDR3 protein is CASRLGTKGLRTDTQYF. The CDR3 DNA reads as TGTGCCAGCAGATTGGGGACTAAGGGGCTACGCACAGATACGCAGTATTTT.

This sequence joins TRBV21-1 and TRBJ2-5. TRBV21-1 is listed as a pseudogene. This CDR3 has 13 residues. DNA of the CDR3: TGTGCCAGCAGCAAAGGCCCGCAAGAGACCCAGTACTTC. Its protein is CASSKGPQETQYF.

This sequence joins TRBV7-5 and TRBJ2-7; the D call of TRBD2 is as the table states it, not checked on the DNA. TRBV7-5 is classified as a pseudogene. This CDR3 has 18 amino acids. CDR3 residues: CARSSSRGSGRVYYEQYF. In nucleotides, the CDR3 is TGTGCCAGAAGCTCCTCCCGGGGTAGCGGGAGGGTCTACTACGAGCAGTACTTC.

The chain joins TRBV19 to TRBJ2-4; D is perhaps TRBD2 (5 bases). Trimming pared 4 bases from V and 9 bases from J, leaving 10 bases between. The CDR3 covers 12 residues. The germline V gene has CDR1 LNHDA and CDR2 SQIVND (reference sequence). The DNA of the CDR3 is TGTGCCAGTAGTACTAGAGGGAGCATTCAGTACTTC. The encoded protein is CASSTRGSIQYF.

This chain joins TRBV5-1 and TRBJ2-3, with 7 bases that match TRBD1. CDR1 is SGHRS and CDR2 is YFSETQ in the germline V gene. The V and J ends lost 1 base and 4 bases, in that order; junction bases with no gene match: 9. The CDR3 runs to 16 residues. CDR3 sequence (DNA): TGCGCCAGCAGCTTGAGGGTAGGGACAGCCTCAGATACGCAGTATTTT. As protein: CASSLRVGTASDTQYF.

This rearrangement joins TRBV5-8 to TRBJ2-7, with D possibly matching TRBD1 (6 bases). Trimming stripped 5 bases from V and 7 bases from J, with 10 bases between. The CDR3 totals 11 residues. Per the germline V gene, CDR1 is SGHTS and CDR2 is YDEGEE. DNA of the CDR3: TGTGCCAGCAGACTCAGGGGTGAGCAGTACTTC. It encodes CASRLRGEQYF.

V gene TRBV28 combines with J gene TRBJ1-5, with D unclear. CDR3 size: 11 residues. V dropped 3 bases and J dropped 6 bases, with 3 bases sitting between them. Germline V lookup: CDR1 MDHEN, CDR2 SYDVKM. CDR3 protein: CASSFRQPQHF. CDR3 DNA: TGTGCCAGCAGTTTCCGTCAGCCCCAGCATTTT.

This chain joins TRBV10-3 and TRBJ2-5, with TRBD1 as a possible D gene (6 bases). The CDR3 is made up of 15 amino acids. Between the trimmed V and J ends, which lost 7 bases and 2 bases, there was a span of 17 bases. The germline CDR1 and CDR2 sequences are ENHRY and SYGVKD. The CDR3 region has the DNA TGTGCCATCAAGGGCAGGGGCGGAACGCAAGAGACCCAGTACTTC. Translation: CAIKGRGGTQETQYF.

The V and J genes are TRBV28 and TRBJ2-1; 12 bases are a match to TRBD2. There are 15 residues in the CDR3. V was clipped by 4 bases and J by 9 bases; unmatched bases: 7. From germline, CDR1 is MDHEN and CDR2 SYDVKM. Here the CDR3 reads CASSSSGRAFFEQFF. The CDR3 DNA follows: TGTGCCAGCAGTTCTAGCGGGAGGGCCTTTTTTGAGCAGTTCTTC.

The chain links TRBV19 to TRBJ1-5; D is uncertain. The CDR3 runs 15 residues. The V gene lost 5 bases and the J gene lost 0 bases, with 11 bases spanning the gap. Germline CDR1 LNHDA, CDR2 SQIVND (reference sequence). CDR3: CASSPGQYSNQPQHF. As DNA, the CDR3 is TGTGCCAGTAGTCCTGGGCAGTATAGCAATCAGCCCCAGCATTTT.

The genes are TRBV5-4 and TRBJ2-3; 10 bases align to TRBD2. Trimming cost V 0 bases and J 2 bases; bases outside gene matches: 3. The CDR3 has 16 residues. CDR1 SGHNT and CDR2 YYREEE come from the germline V gene (reference sequence). The CDR3 reads CASSLASGSNTDTQYF. CDR3 DNA: TGTGCCAGCAGCTTGGCTAGCGGGAGTAACACAGATACGCAGTATTTT. Full variable domain (rest looked up from reference TRBV5-4 and TRBJ2-3): ETGVTQSPTHLIKTRGQQVTLRCSSQSGHNTVSWYQQALGQGPQFIFQYYREEENGRGNFPPRFSGLQFPNYSSELNVNALELDDSALYLCASSLASGSNTDTQYFGPGTRLTVL.

The chain is built from TRBV30 and TRBJ1-1, with D possibly TRBD1 on 6 matching bases. The CDR3 consists of 15 residues. Germline CDR1 reads GTSNPN; CDR2 reads SVGIG (reference sequence). Trimming left V 4 bases short and J 0 bases short, with 15 bases between. This CDR3 reads CAWIGGRQVNTEAFF. The CDR3 DNA is TGTGCCTGGATCGGGGGGAGACAGGTGAACACTGAAGCTTTCTTT.

V is TRBV4-1 and J is TRBJ1-4; D perhaps matches TRBD1 (5 bases). This CDR3 spans 17 amino acids. CDR1 is MGHRA, CDR2 YSYEKL, per germline. The V gene lost 1 base and the J gene lost 3 bases, with 15 bases spanning the gap. For the CDR3, the DNA is TGCGCCAGCAGCCAAGCAGGGTCCCTCACTCCTAATGAAAAACTGTTTTTT. It is translated as CASSQAGSLTPNEKLFF.

J is TRBJ2-1 and V is TRBV9, with 16 bases aligning to TRBD2. J lost 6 bases, V lost 4 bases, and 10 bases had no gene match. The CDR3 consists of 18 residues. CDR1 SGDLS and CDR2 YYNGEE come from the germline V gene. The CDR3 region has the DNA TGTGCCAGCAGCCAGGGACTAGCGGGAGGGCTGGGGGGCAATGAGCAGTTCTTC. It codes for CASSQGLAGGLGGNEQFF.

This clone was picked up a small number of times. The rearrangement uses TRBV19 and TRBJ1-2, with 7 bases aligning to TRBD1. V dropped 7 bases and J dropped 1; count of bases not matched to a gene: 9. The germline CDR1 and CDR2 sequences are LNHDA and SQIVND (reference sequence). The CDR3 has 15 amino acids. The CDR3 loop reads CASKLNRGHNYGYTF. The CDR3 DNA follows: TGTGCCAGTAAACTAAACAGGGGCCATAACTATGGCTACACCTTC.

The chain has TRBV15 and TRBJ2-5, with D unresolved. The germline CDR1 and CDR2 sequences are LNHNV and YYDKDF (reference sequence). The CDR3 runs to 12 residues. V lost 0 bases and J 7 bases, leaving 6 bases between the germline ends. This CDR3 reads CATSRERGTQYF. The CDR3 nucleotides are TGTGCCACCAGCAGAGAGCGCGGGACCCAGTACTTC.

This chain joins TRBV6-1 and TRBJ1-5, with D hard to call. There are 14 residues in the CDR3. Germline CDR1 is MNHNS and CDR2 is SASEGT. V was clipped by 4 bases and J by 0 bases, with 7 bases between them. CDR3 DNA sequence: TGTGCCAGCAGTGTTACAGATAGCAATCAGCCCCAGCATTTT. Encoded protein: CASSVTDSNQPQHF.

V and J are TRBV25-1 and TRBJ2-7; a possible D gene is TRBD2 (6 bases). CDR3 length equals 15 residues. Trimming took 3 bases from V and 4 from J, leaving 16 bases between them. Germline CDR1 and CDR2: MGHDK and SYGVNS. The CDR3 reads CASSDERRASYEQYF. The CDR3 DNA sequence: TGTGCCAGCAGTGACGAGCGGAGGGCCAGTTACGAGCAGTACTTC.

The gene calls are TRBV10-2 and TRBJ1-1, with 9 bases identical to TRBD1. Germline lookup yields CDR1 WSHSY and CDR2 SAAADI. The J segment lost 7 bases and the V segment lost 6 bases, leaving 6 bases of the junction unmatched. CDR3 size: 13 residues. The CDR3 is CASSDRGVLEAFF. The CDR3 DNA follows: TGCGCCAGCAGCGACAGGGGGGTCCTTGAAGCTTTCTTT.

The rearrangement uses TRBV27 and TRBJ2-1; D remains ambiguous. Germline-derived CDR1 and CDR2 are MNHEY and SMNVEV (reference sequence). V lost 7 bases and J 7 bases, leaving 14 bases between the germline ends. The CDR3 extends over 13 amino acids. In DNA form, the CDR3 reads TGTGCCAGCACTACGCGCAGTTTAAATGAGCAGTTCTTC. Protein: CASTTRSLNEQFF.

The J gene is TRBJ2-5, the V gene TRBV29-1; the match to TRBD2 covers 10 bases. The ends lost 5 bases at V and 2 bases at J; junction bases unmatched: 5. This CDR3 is 14 amino acids long. Germline V gives CDR1 SQVTM, CDR2 ANQGSEA. CDR3 region: CSVRSGRWQETQYF. CDR3 in DNA: TGCAGCGTTCGTAGCGGGAGGTGGCAAGAGACCCAGTACTTC. Full variable domain (missing parts from reference TRBV29-1 and TRBJ2-5): SAVISQKPSRDICQRGTSLTIQCQVDSQVTMMFWYRQQPGQSLTLIATANQGSEATYESGFVIDKFPISRPNLTFSTLTVSNMSPEDSSIYLCSVRSGRWQETQYFGPGTRLLVL.

This chain connects TRBV2 to TRBJ2-3, with a tentative D call TRBD2 (5 bases). V was clipped by 8 bases and J by 2 bases, with 14 bases between them. The CDR3 length is 14 residues. In germline, CDR1 is SNHLY, CDR2 FYNNEI. CDR3 sequence reads: CASHRGRATDTQYF. CDR3 nucleotide sequence: TGTGCCAGCCATAGAGGGAGAGCCACAGATACGCAGTATTTT.

The chain joins TRBV30 to TRBJ2-3, with D tentatively TRBD1 or TRBD2 (5 bases each). From germline, CDR1 is GTSNPN and CDR2 SVGIG (reference sequence). This CDR3 is built from 14 residues. V was trimmed by 4 bases and J by 4 bases, leaving 15 bases between them. The CDR3 DNA sequence: TGTGCCTGGATAGCGAACAGGAATGCAGATACGCAGTATTTT. It is translated as CAWIANRNADTQYF.

The chain uses TRBV10-3 and TRBJ1-4, with 7 bases aligning to TRBD1. V shed 4 bases, J shed 7 bases, and the junction held 3 bases outside the gene matches. Germline CDR1 is ENHRY and CDR2 is SYGVKD. The CDR3 has 13 residues. The chain's CDR3 is CAISGTGFEKLFF. For the CDR3, the DNA is TGTGCCATCAGTGGGACAGGTTTTGAAAAACTGTTTTTT.